The 12 T cell receptor beta chains below all came from one sample that was sequenced in a study of blood T cell repertoires in COVID-19. The assay was immunoSEQ multiplex PCR, and TCRdb's table has in-frame clones only and misses some. The profile shows 130,000 to 150,000 clones, about 82% of them singletons. The specimen sequenced was peripheral blood. The receptors stem from a woman aged 40 to 49 with active or convalescent COVID-19.

Here the CDR3 reads CASSIGTRNYGYTF. In DNA form, the CDR3 reads TGTGCCAGTAGTATAGGTACCCGGAACTATGGCTACACCTTC. The rearrangement uses TRBV19 and TRBJ1-2; D not certain. The V and J ends lost 1 base and 2 bases respectively, with 8 bases between them. Germline V gene sequence: CDR1 LNHDA, CDR2 SQIVND (reference sequence). This CDR3 is built from 14 residues.

The chain couples TRBV18 to TRBJ1-5; D possibly corresponds to TRBD1 (5 bases). The CDR3 has 16 residues. Trimming stripped 3 bases from V and 1 base from J, with 13 bases between. Germline V gives CDR1 KGHSH, CDR2 LQKENI. The CDR3 DNA follows: TGTGCCAGCTCACCGTTTCAGGGAGGGAGCAATCAGCCCCAGCATTTT. This codes for CASSPFQGGSNQPQHF.

CDR3 in amino acids: CAWSLAGDSPLHF. CDR3 DNA sequence: TGTGCCTGGAGCTTAGCAGGGGATTCACCCCTCCACTTT. The chain links TRBV30 to TRBJ1-6; tentatively, D is TRBD1 (6 bases). Germline CDR1 is GTSNPN and CDR2 is SVGIG (reference sequence). The length of the CDR3 is 13 residues. V dropped 3 bases and J dropped 8 bases, with 11 bases sitting between them.

This clone was counted a few times. The chain uses TRBV4-1 and TRBJ1-1; 9 positions agree with TRBD1. This CDR3 is built from 16 residues. CDR1 MGHRA and CDR2 YSYEKL come from the germline V gene. J lost 1 base, V lost 8 bases, and 11 bases had no gene match. The CDR3 sequence: CASGTGFKLRNTEAFF. CDR3 sequence (DNA): TGCGCCAGCGGGACAGGGTTCAAGTTGAGGAACACTGAAGCTTTCTTT.

The rearrangement links TRBV7-8 to TRBJ1-6, with D hard to call. Per the germline V gene, CDR1 is SGHVS and CDR2 is FQNEAQ. This CDR3 has 12 residues. V dropped 1 base and J dropped 11 bases, with 6 bases sitting between them. CDR3 amino acids: CASSLERAPLHF. The CDR3 bases are TGTGCCAGCAGCTTAGAACGGGCACCCCTCCACTTT.

The V call is TRBV27, the J call TRBJ2-7; the D is unclear. This CDR3 has 16 amino acids. Per the germline V gene, CDR1 is MNHEY and CDR2 is SMNVEV (reference sequence). Trimming left V 3 bases short and J 4 bases short, with 19 bases between. The CDR3 DNA is TGTGCCAGCAGTTTGACCGGGTATCCCTCTATTTACGAGCAGTACTTC. Protein: CASSLTGYPSIYEQYF.

The chain employs TRBV18 and TRBJ1-2, with D hard to call. Trimming stripped 2 bases from V and 3 bases from J, with 7 bases between. This CDR3 spans 13 amino acids. Germline lookup yields CDR1 KGHSH and CDR2 LQKENI. The CDR3 DNA sequence: TGTGCCAGCTCACCAGGAGCTGACTATGGCTACACCTTC. This codes for CASSPGADYGYTF.

V usage is TRBV18 and J usage is TRBJ2-7; 7 nucleotides line up with TRBD2. Germline V gene sequence: CDR1 KGHSH, CDR2 LQKENI. V lost 0 bases, J lost 2 bases, and 4 bases stayed unmatched. This CDR3 region has 15 residues. DNA for the CDR3: TGTGCCAGCTCACCACCGGGAGGGGCTCCCTACGAGCAGTACTTC. Translation: CASSPPGGAPYEQYF.

A few counts support this clone. V is TRBV27 and J is TRBJ1-4; 7 bases fit TRBD1. Unmatched junction bases numbered 4, after V lost 5 bases and J lost 7 bases. The CDR3 has 13 residues. Germline V gives CDR1 MNHEY, CDR2 SMNVEV (reference sequence). In DNA form, the CDR3 reads TGTGCCAGCAGTATTTCAGGGGGTGAAAAACTGTTTTTT. It codes for CASSISGGEKLFF.

V is TRBV27 and J is TRBJ2-2; D is unclear. The CDR3 is 12 residues long. Trimming took 10 bases from V and 7 from J, leaving 13 bases between them. Germline CDR1 MNHEY, CDR2 SMNVEV (reference sequence). CDR3: CAITTERGELFF. The CDR3 nucleotides are TGTGCCATTACGACCGAGCGCGGGGAGCTGTTTTTT.

This chain's CDR3 is CASSEWQGYSPLHF. The CDR3 DNA reads as TGCGCCAGCAGTGAGTGGCAGGGTTACTCACCCCTCCACTTT. This chain connects TRBV10-2 to TRBJ1-6, with D possibly being TRBD1 (5 bases). The V gene lost 1 base and the J gene lost 10 bases, with 11 bases spanning the gap. Germline CDR1 is WSHSY and CDR2 is SAAADI. The CDR3 is 14 amino acids.

V and J are TRBV3-1 (or the pseudogene TRBV3-2) and TRBJ2-5; 12 nucleotides line up with TRBD2. Germline lookup yields CDR1 LGHDT and CDR2 YNNKEL (reference sequence). The CDR3 is 21 amino acids. The V gene end was trimmed by 0 bases and the J gene end by 4 bases; junction bases not matched to a gene: 18. CDR3 in amino acids: CASSQDLLAGGRFGHRETQYF. The CDR3 nucleotides read TGTGCCAGCAGCCAAGATCTCCTAGCGGGAGGGCGTTTCGGCCACAGAGAGACCCAGTACTTC.